This paragraph reports one T cell receptor beta chain. It has no known antigen specificity. A junction end diverges from the germline sequence, so it may reflect a read error. Receptor libraries were prepared by PCR. DNA from cultured CD4+ T cells underwent TCR sequencing with the Oncomine TCR Beta short-read assay at the Johns Hopkins FTIC core. Genomic DNA was extracted from the cultured CD4+ T cells with the QIAamp micro DNA kit. Oncomine TCR Beta libraries from cultured CD4+ T cells were pooled using unique dual indexes and sequenced on an Illumina iSeq 100. Regarding the original processing steps: Non-productive sequences were filtered out, and CDR3s that did not start with C, did not end with F or W, or were shorter than 7 amino acids were discarded. The MANAFEST web application identified antigen-specific clonotypes by comparing peptide-stimulated wells against reference wells and other culture wells. Positive clones required FDR below 0.05, an odds ratio above 5, and productive frequency above 0.1% in at least two of three replicate wells. A clonotype counted as cross-reactive if it showed significant expansion both in the SARS-CoV-2 spike wells and in at least one common cold coronavirus spike condition. Levenshtein distances (stringdist) and unrooted phylogenetic trees (ape) in R version 3.6.1 were used to assess CDR3 homology. TCRdb applied fastp at Q25 and MiXCR to the public reads, then kept only in-frame beta chains. For every CDR3 protein sequence, its rows merge into one entry that carries the most common genes and DNA. The V and J calls here are based on TCRdb, not the publication. The sample table records approximately 17,000 distinct CDR3 sequences; about 53% of these occur just once. About 17% of the sample is held by the ten biggest clonotypes.

The data are from a study of vaccination and CD4 T cells after COVID-19 (dated by TCRdb to 2021 to 2024). Some background on the complete study: SARS-CoV-2 positivity had been established in the convalescent patients by nasal swab PCR, and mild disease was recorded in several of these patients and severe disease in one. Six males and four females were included in the convalescent cohort, with two Hispanic individuals, seven Caucasians, two Asians and one multiracial person represented. Two doses of either the Pfizer-BioNTech BNT162b2 vaccine (n=8) or the Moderna mRNA-1273 vaccine (n=2) were administered to participants. Post-COVID blood samples from convalescent patients were collected a median of roughly 100 days after diagnosis, with a range of 35 to 161 days. Post-vaccine blood samples were taken a median of approximately 70 days after the second vaccine dose, with a range of about 13 to 250 days. Overlapping spike peptide pools from SARS-CoV-2 and from the common cold coronaviruses HCoV-NL63, HCoV-OC43 and HCoV-229E were used as culture stimuli. Control cultures received a CEFX viral epitope pool as the positive control, an HIV-1 Nef peptide pool as the negative control, or no peptide. In 10 COVID-19 convalescent patients and a few infection-naive healthy vaccine recipients, researchers compared the spike-specific CD4+ TCR repertoire from before mRNA vaccination with the repertoire from after.

General study outcomes and caveats: Relatively few convalescent patients were included in the study, and early timepoints after natural infection were not analyzed. Among convalescent patients, a median around 86% of the SARS-CoV-2-reactive clones seen after vaccination appeared only after vaccination, which suggests priming specific to the vaccine. An increase in the median number of SARS-CoV-2-reactive clonotypes from around 20 after infection to 38 after vaccination was observed, but the change was not found to be significant. Of the vaccine-specific clones in convalescent patients, 304 of 307, or nearly all, reacted only to SARS-CoV-2 spike and did not cross-react with common cold coronaviruses.

This specimen's treatment or condition label, interpreted: roughly 10-day PBMC culture with coronavirus spike peptide pools or control peptides (ViraFEST assay). The ViraFEST assay, used in the study, expanded antigen-specific T cells with peptide pools and then identified the expanded clonotypes through TCR sequencing. The convalescent patients' positive SARS-CoV-2 PCR tests fell between March and December 2020, which was before the Alpha, Beta and Delta variants emerged in the United States. Each well held some 2 million PBMCs cultured with around 10 ug/ml peptide pools in IMDM containing around 4.5% human AB serum and around 10 IU/ml IL-2. Half of the culture medium was replaced with fresh IL-2-containing medium on days 3 and 7. After 10 days of culture, CD4+ T cells were isolated by negative selection using the EasySep CD4+ T cell isolation kit. Ficoll-Paque Plus gradient centrifugation was used to isolate PBMCs from whole blood, and the isolated PBMCs were then either used fresh or cryopreserved at -140C. Each culture condition was generally run in triplicate wells.

The germline V gene (reference sequence) supplies CDR1 SSHAT and CDR2 FNYEAQ. The CDR3 runs 13 amino acids, cysteine and phenylalanine included. CDR3 DNA is the only sequence kept; it has 39 bases, read in frame from the first base. This TCR came from a human donor who had recovered from COVID-19. The sequenced sample was CD4+ T cells from blood, cultured in vitro. Rearrangement joined TRBV7-7 to TRBJ2-1; TRBD1 is possibly the D segment (6 matching bases). For the CDR3, the sequence is CASSPDRYNEQFF. The DNA sequence is given as TGTGCTAGCAGCCCGGACAGATACAATGAGCAGTTCTTC.